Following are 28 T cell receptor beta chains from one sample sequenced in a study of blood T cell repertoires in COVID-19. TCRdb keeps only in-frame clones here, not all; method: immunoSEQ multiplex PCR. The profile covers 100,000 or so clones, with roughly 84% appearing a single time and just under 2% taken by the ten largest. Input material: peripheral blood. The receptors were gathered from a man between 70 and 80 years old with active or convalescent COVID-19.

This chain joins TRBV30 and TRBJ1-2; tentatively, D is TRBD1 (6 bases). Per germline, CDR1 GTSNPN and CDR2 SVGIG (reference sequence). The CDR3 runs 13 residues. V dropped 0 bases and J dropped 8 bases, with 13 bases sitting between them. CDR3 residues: CAWSVQGSLGYTF. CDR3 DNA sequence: TGTGCCTGGAGTGTACAGGGATCCTTAGGCTACACCTTC. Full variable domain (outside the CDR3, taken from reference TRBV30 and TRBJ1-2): SQTIHQWPATLVQPVGSPLSLECTVEGTSNPNLYWYRQAAGRGLQLLFYSVGIGQISSEVPQNLSASRPQDRQFILSSKKLLLSDSGFYLCAWSVQGSLGYTFGSGTRLTVV.

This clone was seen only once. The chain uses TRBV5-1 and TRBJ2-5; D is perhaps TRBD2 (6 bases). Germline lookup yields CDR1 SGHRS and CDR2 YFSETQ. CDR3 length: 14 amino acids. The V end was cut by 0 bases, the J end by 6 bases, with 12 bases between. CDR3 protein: CASSLGTSTQTQYF. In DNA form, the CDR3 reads TGCGCCAGCAGCTTGGGTACTAGCACACAGACCCAGTACTTC.

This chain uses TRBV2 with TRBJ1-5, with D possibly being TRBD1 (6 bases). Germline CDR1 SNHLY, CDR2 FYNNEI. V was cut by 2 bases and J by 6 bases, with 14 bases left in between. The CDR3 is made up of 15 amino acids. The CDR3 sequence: CASSESYRVFQPQHF. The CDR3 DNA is TGTGCCAGCAGTGAATCATACAGGGTATTTCAGCCCCAGCATTTT.

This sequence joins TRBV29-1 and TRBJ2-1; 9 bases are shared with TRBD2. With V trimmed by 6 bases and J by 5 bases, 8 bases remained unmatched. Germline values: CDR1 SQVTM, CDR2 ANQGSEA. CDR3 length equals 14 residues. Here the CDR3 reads CSVSGGGVNNEQFF. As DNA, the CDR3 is TGCAGCGTCTCGGGCGGGGGGGTAAACAATGAGCAGTTCTTC.

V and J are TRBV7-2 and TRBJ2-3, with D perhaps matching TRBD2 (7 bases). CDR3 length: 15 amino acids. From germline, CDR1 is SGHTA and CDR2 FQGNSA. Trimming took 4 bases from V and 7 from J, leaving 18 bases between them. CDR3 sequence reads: CASSSLGAGAYTQYF. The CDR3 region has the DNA TGTGCCAGCAGCTCCCTGGGGGCGGGGGCGTATACGCAGTATTTT.

The CDR3 sequence is CASSYGQVGSPLHF. The CDR3 DNA is TGTGCCAGCAGTTACGGTCAGGTGGGTTCACCCCTCCACTTT. The gene calls are TRBV6-2 or TRBV6-3 and TRBJ1-6; D unresolved. Trimming left V 2 bases short and J 9 bases short, with 11 bases between. The germline gives CDR1 MNHEY, CDR2 SVGEGT. The CDR3 contains 14 residues.

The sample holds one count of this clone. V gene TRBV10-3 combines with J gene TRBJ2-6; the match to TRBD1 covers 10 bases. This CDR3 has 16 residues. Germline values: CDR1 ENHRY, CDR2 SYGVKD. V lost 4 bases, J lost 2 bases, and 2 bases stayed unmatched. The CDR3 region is CAISGGQGAGANVLTF. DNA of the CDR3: TGTGCCATCAGTGGTGGACAGGGGGCTGGGGCCAACGTCCTGACTTTC.

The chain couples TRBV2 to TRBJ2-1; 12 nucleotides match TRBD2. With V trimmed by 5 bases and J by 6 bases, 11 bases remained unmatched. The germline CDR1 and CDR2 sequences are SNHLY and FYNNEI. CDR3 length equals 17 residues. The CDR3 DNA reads TGTGCCAGCAGTCGGAACCCGCTAGCGGGGGGGTCCAATGAGCAGTTCTTC. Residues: CASSRNPLAGGSNEQFF.

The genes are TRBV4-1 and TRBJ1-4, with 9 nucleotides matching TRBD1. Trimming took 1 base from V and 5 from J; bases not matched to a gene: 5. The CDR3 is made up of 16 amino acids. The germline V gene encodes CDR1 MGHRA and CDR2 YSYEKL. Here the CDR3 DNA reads TGCGCCAGCAGCCAAGCCCCAGGACAGGGGAATGAAAAACTGTTTTTT. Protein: CASSQAPGQGNEKLFF.

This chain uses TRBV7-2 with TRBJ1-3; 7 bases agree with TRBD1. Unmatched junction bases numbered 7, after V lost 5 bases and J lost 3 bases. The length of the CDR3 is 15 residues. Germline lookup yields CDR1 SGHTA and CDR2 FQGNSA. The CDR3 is CASSRRQGLGNTIYF. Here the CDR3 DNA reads TGTGCCAGCAGCCGTAGACAGGGCCTTGGAAACACCATATATTTT. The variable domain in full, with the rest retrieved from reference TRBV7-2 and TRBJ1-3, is GAGVSQSPSNKVTEKGKDVELRCDPISGHTALYWYRQSLGQGLEFLIYFQGNSAPDKSGLPSDRFSAERTGGSVSTLTIQRTQQEDSAVYLCASSRRQGLGNTIYFGEGSWLTVV.

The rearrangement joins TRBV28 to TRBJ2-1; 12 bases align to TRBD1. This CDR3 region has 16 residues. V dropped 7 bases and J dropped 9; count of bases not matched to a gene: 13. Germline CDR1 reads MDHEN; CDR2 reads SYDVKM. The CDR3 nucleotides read TGTGCCAGCACCTTGAGGCCGGGACAGGGGGCATTTGAGCAGTTCTTC. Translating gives CASTLRPGQGAFEQFF.

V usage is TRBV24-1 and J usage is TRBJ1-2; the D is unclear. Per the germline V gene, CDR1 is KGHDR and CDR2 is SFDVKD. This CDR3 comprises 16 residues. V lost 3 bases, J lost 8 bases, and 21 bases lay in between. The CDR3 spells CATSDARTATRRGYTF. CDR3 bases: TGTGCCACCAGTGATGCCCGGACGGCGACTAGGCGAGGCTACACCTTC.

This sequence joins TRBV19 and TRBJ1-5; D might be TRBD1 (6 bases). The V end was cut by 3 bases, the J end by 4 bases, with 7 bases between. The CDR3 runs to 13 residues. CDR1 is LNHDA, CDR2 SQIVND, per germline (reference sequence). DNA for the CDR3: TGTGCCAGTAGTATCGGACAGAATCAGCCCCAGCATTTT. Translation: CASSIGQNQPQHF.

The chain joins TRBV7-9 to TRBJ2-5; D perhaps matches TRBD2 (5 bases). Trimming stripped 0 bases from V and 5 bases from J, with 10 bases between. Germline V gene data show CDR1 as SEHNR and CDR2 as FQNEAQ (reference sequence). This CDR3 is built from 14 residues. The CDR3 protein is CASSLAGTGETQYF. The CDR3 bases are TGTGCCAGCAGCTTAGCGGGCACGGGGGAGACCCAGTACTTC. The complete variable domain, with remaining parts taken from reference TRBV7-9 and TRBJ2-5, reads DTGVSQNPRHKITKRGQNVTFRCDPISEHNRLYWYRQTLGQGPEFLTYFQNEAQLEKSRLLSDRFSAERPKGSFSTLEIQRTEQGDSAMYLCASSLAGTGETQYFGPGTRLLVL.

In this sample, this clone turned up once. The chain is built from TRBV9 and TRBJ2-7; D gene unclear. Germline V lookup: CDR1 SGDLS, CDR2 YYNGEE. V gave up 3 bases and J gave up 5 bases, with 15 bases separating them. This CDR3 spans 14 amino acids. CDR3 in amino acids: CASSAGLKSHEQYF. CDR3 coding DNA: TGTGCCAGCAGCGCCGGTTTAAAATCCCACGAGCAGTACTTC.

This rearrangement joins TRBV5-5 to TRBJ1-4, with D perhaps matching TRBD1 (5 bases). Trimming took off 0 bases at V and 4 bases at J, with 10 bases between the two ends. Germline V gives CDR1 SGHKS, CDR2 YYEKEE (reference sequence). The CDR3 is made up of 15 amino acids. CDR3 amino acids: CASSLVGHINEKLFF. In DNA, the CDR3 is TGTGCCAGCAGCTTGGTCGGACACATTAATGAAAAACTGTTTTTT.

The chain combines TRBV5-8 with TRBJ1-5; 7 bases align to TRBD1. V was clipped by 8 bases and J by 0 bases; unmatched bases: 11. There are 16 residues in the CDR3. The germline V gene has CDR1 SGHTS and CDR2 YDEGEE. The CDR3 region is CASDPGTDYSNQPQHF. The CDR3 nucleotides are TGTGCCAGTGATCCCGGGACAGATTATAGCAATCAGCCCCAGCATTTT.

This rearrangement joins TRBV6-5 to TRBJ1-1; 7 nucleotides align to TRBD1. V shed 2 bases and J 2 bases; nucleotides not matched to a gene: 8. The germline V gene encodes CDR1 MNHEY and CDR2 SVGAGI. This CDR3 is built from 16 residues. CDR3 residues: CASSYPDLGGNTEAFF. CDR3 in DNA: TGTGCCAGCAGTTACCCCGACCTAGGGGGCAACACTGAAGCTTTCTTT.

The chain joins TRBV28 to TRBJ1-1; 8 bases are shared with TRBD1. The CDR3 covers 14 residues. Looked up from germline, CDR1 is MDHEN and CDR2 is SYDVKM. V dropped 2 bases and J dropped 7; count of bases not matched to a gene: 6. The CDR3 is CASSLPRGHFEAFF. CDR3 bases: TGTGCCAGCAGTTTACCCAGGGGGCATTTTGAAGCTTTCTTT.

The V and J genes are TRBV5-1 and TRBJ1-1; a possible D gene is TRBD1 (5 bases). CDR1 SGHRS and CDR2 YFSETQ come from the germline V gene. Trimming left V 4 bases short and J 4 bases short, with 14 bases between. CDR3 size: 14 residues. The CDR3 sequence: CASSPGGESTEAFF. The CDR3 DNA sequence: TGCGCCAGCAGCCCGGGGGGGGAGTCCACTGAAGCTTTCTTT.

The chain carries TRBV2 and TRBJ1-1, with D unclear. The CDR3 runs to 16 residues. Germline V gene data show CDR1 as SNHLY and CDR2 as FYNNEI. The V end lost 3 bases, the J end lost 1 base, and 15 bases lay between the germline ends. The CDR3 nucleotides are TGTGCCAGCAGTGAGAGGGCAGGAGGCGAGAACACTGAAGCTTTCTTT. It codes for CASSERAGGENTEAFF.

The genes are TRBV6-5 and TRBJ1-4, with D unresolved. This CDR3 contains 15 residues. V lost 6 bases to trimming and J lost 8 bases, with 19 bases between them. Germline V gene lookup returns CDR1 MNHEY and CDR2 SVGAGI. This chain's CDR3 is CASSPGVRSFEKLFF. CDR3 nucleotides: TGTGCCAGCAGCCCCGGGGTCCGGTCGTTCGAAAAACTGTTTTTT.

CDR3 DNA: TGTGCCAGCTCCCCCACCCGGGACAAAAACTATGGCTACACCTTC. Protein product: CASSPTRDKNYGYTF. The chain joins TRBV18 to TRBJ1-2; D might be TRBD1 (6 bases). The germline V gene has CDR1 KGHSH and CDR2 LQKENI. The CDR3 totals 15 residues. The V end lost 6 bases, the J end lost 2 bases, and 16 bases lay between the germline ends.

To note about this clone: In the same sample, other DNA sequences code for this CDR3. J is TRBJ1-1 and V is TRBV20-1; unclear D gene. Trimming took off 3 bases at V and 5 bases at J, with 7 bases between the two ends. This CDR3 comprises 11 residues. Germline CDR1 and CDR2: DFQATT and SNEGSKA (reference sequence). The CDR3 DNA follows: TGCAGTGCTAGGTCGGGGACTGAAGCTTTCTTT. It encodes CSARSGTEAFF.

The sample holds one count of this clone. The CDR3 loop is CASSQEGGGITDTQYF. Written as DNA, the CDR3 is TGCGCCAGCAGCCAAGAGGGAGGGGGAATCACAGATACGCAGTATTTT. This chain links TRBV4-1 with TRBJ2-3; D is possibly TRBD2 (7 bases). V was shortened by 0 bases and J by 2 bases, with 12 bases between the two germline ends. Germline CDR1 MGHRA, CDR2 YSYEKL. The CDR3 has 16 amino acids.

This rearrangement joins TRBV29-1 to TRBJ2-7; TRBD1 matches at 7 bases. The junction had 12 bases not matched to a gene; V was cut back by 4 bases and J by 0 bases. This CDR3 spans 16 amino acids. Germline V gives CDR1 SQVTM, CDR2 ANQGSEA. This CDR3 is CSVVPGGTGNSYEQYF. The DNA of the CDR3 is TGCAGCGTTGTCCCAGGGGGAACAGGGAACTCCTACGAGCAGTACTTC.

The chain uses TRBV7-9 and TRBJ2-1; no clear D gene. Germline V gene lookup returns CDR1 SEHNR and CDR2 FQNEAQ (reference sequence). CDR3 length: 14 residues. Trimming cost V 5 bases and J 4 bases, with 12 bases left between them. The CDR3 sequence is CASSAAQTYNEQFF. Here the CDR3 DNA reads TGTGCCAGCAGCGCCGCTCAAACTTACAATGAGCAGTTCTTC.

Here the CDR3 DNA reads TGTGCCAGCAGTTACCCTGGTACTGAGACCCAGTACTTC. It specifies CASSYPGTETQYF. The V gene is TRBV6-6, the J gene TRBJ2-5; unclear D gene. Deletions cut 2 bases from V and 5 bases from J, with 9 bases between. The CDR3 sequence is 13 residues long. Germline CDR1 is MNHNY and CDR2 is SVGAGI (reference sequence).